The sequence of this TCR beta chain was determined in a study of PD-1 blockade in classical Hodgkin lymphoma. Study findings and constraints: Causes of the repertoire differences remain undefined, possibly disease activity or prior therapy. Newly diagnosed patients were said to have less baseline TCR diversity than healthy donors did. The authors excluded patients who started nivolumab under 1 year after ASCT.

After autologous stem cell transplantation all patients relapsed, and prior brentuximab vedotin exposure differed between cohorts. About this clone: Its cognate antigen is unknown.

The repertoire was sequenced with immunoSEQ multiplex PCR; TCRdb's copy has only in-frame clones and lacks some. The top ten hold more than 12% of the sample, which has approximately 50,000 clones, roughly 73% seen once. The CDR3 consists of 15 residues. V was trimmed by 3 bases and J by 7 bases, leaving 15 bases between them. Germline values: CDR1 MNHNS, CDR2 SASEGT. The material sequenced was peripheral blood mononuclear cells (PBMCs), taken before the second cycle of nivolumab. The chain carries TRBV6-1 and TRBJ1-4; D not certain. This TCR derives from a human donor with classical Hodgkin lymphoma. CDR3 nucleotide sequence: TGTGCCAGCAGTGAGTGGGTGGGCCCGACTGAAAAACTGTTTTTT. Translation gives CASSEWVGPTEKLFF.